This T cell receptor beta chain is from a study of T cell repertoires in cytomegalovirus infection. Study at large: Signatures in public TCR beta sequences pointed to both CMV infection and matching HLA type. Overall study findings and caveats: Ex vivo responses were dominated by HLA-C-restricted CMV-specific TCR beta clonotypes. CMV carriers with the relevant HLA were identified by cumulative public TCR beta family frequency.

This clonotype was seen many times. Its target is unknown. TCRdb analysed the reads with MiXCR anew, one entry per CDR3 protein. The sample has approximately 240,000 distinct CDR3 sequences, roughly 12% seen once. The germline V gene has CDR1 MNHEY and CDR2 SVGEGT. The CDR3 covers 13 residues. Trimming shortened V by 4 bases and J by 1 base, and 7 bases separated the two germline ends. Sequencing was done on a sample of PBMCs. The clonotype originates from a human donor in good health (CMV status not recorded). Some clones in this sample may be carry-over from other donors' samples. The rearrangement uses TRBV6-2 or TRBV6-3 and TRBJ2-5; tentative D call: TRBD2 (5 bases). The CDR3 nucleotides are TGTGCCAGCAGTTTGCTAGCCCAAGAGACCCAGTACTTC. Protein sequence: CASSLLAQETQYF.